Reported below is one T cell receptor beta chain. Here immunoSEQ multiplex PCR was the method, and the copy in TCRdb shows in-frame clones only, minus some. The data contain under 350,000 clones, roughly 90% of them singletons. Germline V gene data show CDR1 as MNHEY and CDR2 as SVGAGI. The V gene end was trimmed by 2 bases and the J gene end by 6 bases; junction bases not matched to a gene: 8. CDR3 size: 16 residues. This sample was included in a study of blood T cell repertoires in COVID-19. Those who participated ranged in age from 18 to 89 years and resided in under 25 US areas. This clonotype was obtained from a man aged 55 to 69 who had recovered from COVID-19. The chain links TRBV6-5 to TRBJ2-1; 9 bases match TRBD2. What was sequenced was PBMCs or T cells enriched from blood (not recorded which). CDR3 nucleotide sequence: TGTGCCAGCAGTTACCGGCTAGCGGGGCCCATCAATGAGCAGTTCTTC. As protein: CASSYRLAGPINEQFF.